This T cell receptor beta chain emerged from a study of blood T cell repertoires in COVID-19. Looking at the study overall: Collection of acute and convalescent COVID-19 samples took place in the United States, Italy and Spain. Sources were T cells, B-cell-depleted T cells, or PBMCs; the material itself was cDNA or gDNA.

This CDR3 has 16 amino acids. CDR1 and CDR2 from the germline V gene are SGHTA and FQGTGA. Trimming stripped 2 bases from V and 2 bases from J, with 14 bases between. In the original workflow: Estimates of nucleated cell counts were drawn from the amplification of reference gene primers. TCRdb keeps only in-frame clones here, not all; method: immunoSEQ multiplex PCR. V, J and clone size derive from that table, while D and trimming were established from the DNA sequence. The sample shows about 90,000 clones, around four fifths of them seen only once. Sequencing was carried out using peripheral blood. The chain joins TRBV7-3 to TRBJ2-3; tentatively, D is TRBD2 (6 bases). The source is a woman older than 75 with acute or convalescent COVID-19. The DNA of the CDR3 is TGTGCCAGCAGCTTAGGGTTAGCGGCTAACACAGATACGCAGTATTTT. It yields the protein CASSLGLAANTDTQYF.